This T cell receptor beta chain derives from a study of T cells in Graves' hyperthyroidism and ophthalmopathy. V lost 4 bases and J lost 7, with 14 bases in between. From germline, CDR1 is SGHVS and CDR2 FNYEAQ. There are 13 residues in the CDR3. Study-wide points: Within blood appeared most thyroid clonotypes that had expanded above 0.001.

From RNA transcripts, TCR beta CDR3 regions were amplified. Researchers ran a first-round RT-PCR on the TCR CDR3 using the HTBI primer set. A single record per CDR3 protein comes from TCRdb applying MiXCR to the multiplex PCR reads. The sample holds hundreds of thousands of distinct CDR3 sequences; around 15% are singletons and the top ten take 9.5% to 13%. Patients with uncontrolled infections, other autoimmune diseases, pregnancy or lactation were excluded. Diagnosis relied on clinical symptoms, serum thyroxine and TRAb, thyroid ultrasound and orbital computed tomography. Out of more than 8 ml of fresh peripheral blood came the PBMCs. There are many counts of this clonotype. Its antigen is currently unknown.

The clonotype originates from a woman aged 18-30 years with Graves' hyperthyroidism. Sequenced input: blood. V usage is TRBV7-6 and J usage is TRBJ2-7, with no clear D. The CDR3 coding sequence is TGTGCCAGCAGCTCTACCGACTGGTCGGAGCAGTACTTC. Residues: CASSSTDWSEQYF.